This passage covers 11 T cell receptor beta chains from one sample sequenced in a study of OX40 agonist ivuxolimab in advanced cancers. TCRdb's copy holds only in-frame clones and misses some; the assay was immunoSEQ multiplex PCR. The repertoire holds some 49,000 clones, with 80% to 85% as singletons. Sequenced material: CD4+ or CD8+ T cells sorted from blood, taken in a trial of the OX40 agonist ivuxolimab. These receptors all come from an adult with an advanced solid tumor such as melanoma, head and neck, liver or kidney cancer.

J is TRBJ2-1 and V is TRBV4-2, with 7 bases identical to TRBD1. The CDR3 has 15 amino acids. Unmatched junction bases numbered 10, after V lost 4 bases and J lost 7 bases. Germline V gene sequence: CDR1 LGHNA, CDR2 YNFKEQ. As DNA, the CDR3 is TGTGCCAGCAGCCCGAGACAGGGTTCCCGTAATGAGCAGTTCTTC. It translates to CASSPRQGSRNEQFF.

The V and J genes are TRBV27 and TRBJ1-3; no reliable D call. In germline, CDR1 is MNHEY, CDR2 SMNVEV (reference sequence). This CDR3 comprises 13 residues. V was pared by 2 bases and J by 0 bases, with 2 bases between. CDR3: CASSLSSGNTIYF. The CDR3 DNA follows: TGTGCCAGCAGTTTAAGCTCTGGAAACACCATATATTTT.

The chain has TRBV6-1 and TRBJ2-5, with D possibly TRBD1 on 7 matching bases. The CDR3 consists of 16 residues. The germline V gene has CDR1 MNHNS and CDR2 SASEGT. V lost 2 bases to trimming and J lost 5 bases, with 18 bases between them. The CDR3 region has the DNA TGTGCCAGCAGTGAACTACCAGGGGGGCTGCGGGAGACCCAGTACTTC. Protein: CASSELPGGLRETQYF.

This CDR3 reads CAWGTGPYEQYF. The DNA of the CDR3 is TGTGCCTGGGGGACAGGGCCCTACGAGCAGTACTTC. The chain couples TRBV30 to TRBJ2-7; 9 nucleotides agree with TRBD1. The germline V gene has CDR1 GTSNPN and CDR2 SVGIG (reference sequence). The J segment lost 2 bases and the V segment lost 5 bases, leaving 1 base of the junction unmatched. CDR3 length: 12 amino acids.

This chain connects TRBV7-3 to TRBJ2-5; 10 bases agree with TRBD2. The length of the CDR3 is 15 residues. The V gene end was trimmed by 2 bases and the J gene end by 10 bases; junction bases not matched to a gene: 10. Germline lookup yields CDR1 SGHTA and CDR2 FQGTGA. The CDR3 DNA sequence: TGTGCCAGCAGCTTATACCCTAGCGGGGGCCCGGGCCAGTACTTC. Its protein product is CASSLYPSGGPGQYF.

V gene TRBV6-1 combines with J gene TRBJ2-3; D gene ambiguous. CDR1 and CDR2 from the germline V gene are MNHNS and SASEGT. The ends were cut back, 7 bases at V and 6 bases at J, with 14 bases in the middle. The CDR3 extends over 13 amino acids. The DNA of the CDR3 is TGTGCCAGCACCATACTACCCTTCGATACGCAGTATTTT. The encoded protein is CASTILPFDTQYF.

The rearrangement links TRBV28 to TRBJ1-2; D gene uncertain. Germline lookup yields CDR1 MDHEN and CDR2 SYDVKM. V dropped 3 bases and J dropped 6 bases, with 11 bases sitting between them. The CDR3 covers 13 residues. As DNA, the CDR3 is TGTGCCAGCAGTTTTAGGACCGCCCATGGCTACACCTTC. This encodes CASSFRTAHGYTF.

In its sample, this clone was seen a few times. This rearrangement joins TRBV7-9 to TRBJ1-1; D might be TRBD1 (6 bases). CDR1 is SEHNR and CDR2 is FQNEAQ in the germline V gene (reference sequence). V gave up 5 bases and J gave up 1 base, with 11 bases separating them. The CDR3 loop spans 14 amino acids. This chain's CDR3 is CASSPQGENTEAFF. The CDR3, as DNA: TGTGCCAGCAGCCCACAGGGTGAGAACACTGAAGCTTTCTTT.

The chain uses TRBV18 and TRBJ1-1; no firm D call. V lost 6 bases and J lost 5, with 10 bases in between. Germline CDR1 KGHSH, CDR2 LQKENI. The CDR3 spans 12 residues. CDR3 amino acids: CASSLLGTEAFF. For the CDR3, the DNA is TGTGCCAGCTCCCTCTTAGGGACTGAAGCTTTCTTT.

The chain couples TRBV19 to TRBJ1-2; D may be TRBD1 (5 bases). The CDR3 has 15 residues. V lost 3 bases to trimming and J lost 1 base, with 12 bases between them. Germline-derived CDR1 and CDR2 are LNHDA and SQIVND (reference sequence). CDR3 residues: CASSILGGGNYGYTF. The CDR3, as DNA: TGTGCCAGTAGTATCCTCGGGGGGGGTAACTATGGCTACACCTTC.

J is TRBJ1-1 and V is TRBV14; tentatively, D is TRBD1 (6 bases). Looked up from germline, CDR1 is SGHDN and CDR2 is FVKESK. The V end was cut by 4 bases, the J end by 4 bases, with 22 bases between. The CDR3 covers 17 residues. This chain's CDR3 is CASSLTRQGFRGTEAFF. The DNA of the CDR3 is TGTGCCAGCAGCCTAACAAGGCAGGGGTTCAGAGGCACTGAAGCTTTCTTT.